Described below is a single T cell receptor (beta chain) sequence and its context. Its binding antigen is unknown. No base qualities exist here, and no much larger clone lies one base off it. These data originate in a study of blood T cell repertoires in COVID-19 (dated by TCRdb to 2020 to 2022). About the investigation overall: Collaborator samples came from the United States, Italy and Spain and covered acute and convalescent phases of COVID-19. The material from the prospective study consisted of cDNA or gDNA derived from T cells, B-cell-depleted T cells, or PBMCs. Deeply sampled blood TCRbeta repertoires from subjects exposed to, actively infected with, or recovered from COVID-19 were included in the dataset. A freely available public database, intended as a resource for researchers studying the immune response to SARS-CoV-2, is where the repertoires were released. The samples were drawn from the first 160 participants of the ongoing ImmuneRACE study and from 1,254 subjects provided by 6 global collaborators. Nearly every sample came with metadata listing a de-identified subject ID, COVID-19 status, age in years and sex. Where HLA class I and class II types were available, the types were taken from metadata supplied by the sample provider, not from assay-based typing.

In the prospective study, participants were roughly 18 to 100 years old, resided in about two dozen geographic areas of the United States, and were enrolled through a virtual design. Cohort assignment in the prospective study relied on participant-reported clinical history from a screening survey and a study questionnaire. In the prospective study, whole blood, serum and a nasopharyngeal or oropharyngeal swab were collected from each participant by mobile phlebotomists. Participants in the prospective study had the option to provide additional blood draws and questionnaires over an approximately two-month period. Before DNA extraction, blood samples from the prospective study were shipped at room temperature or frozen. TCRbeta CDR3 regions were amplified from genomic DNA by means of the immunoSEQ Assay, a bias-controlled multiplex PCR. In the original analysis: The number of nucleated cells in each sample was estimated from the amplification of reference gene primers within the assay. To quantify the absolute abundance of each unique TCRbeta CDR3 rearrangement, sequence reads were collapsed and filtered. For each sample, productive Simpson clonality was calculated as the square root of Simpson's diversity index over productive rearrangements. Held by TCRdb, this immuneACCESS table contains in-frame sequences only and omits some clones. Under half of the omission traces to an unresolved V gene where checked; the cause of the rest is unknown. The V and J calls and clone size come from that table; D and trimming were worked out from the DNA. The sample includes 200,000 to 250,000 clones, with about 86% observed a single time. Jointly, the top ten make up roughly 14% of the sample.

The research as a whole found: Clinical and demographic metadata were provided uncurated, with the amount varying by source and participant.

V lost 8 bases and J lost 5 bases, and the count of bases not matched to a germline gene is 9. CDR1 and CDR2 (SEHNR, FQNEAQ) derive from the germline V gene (reference sequence). From the cysteine through the phenylalanine, the CDR3 covers 15 amino acids. Here the CDR3 DNA is all that survives: 45 bases in frame from base 1. The sample comprised PBMCs or T cells enriched from blood (not recorded which). The source of this sequence is a woman in her forties or fifties with acute COVID-19. This sequence uses TRBV7-9 and TRBJ2-1; 10 middle bases align to TRBD2. CDR3 sequence: CASPDGTSANNEQFF. The DNA is TGTGCCAGCCCCGACGGGACTAGCGCCAACAATGAGCAGTTCTTC.